Below, 31 T cell receptor beta chains from the same sample are listed, as sequenced in a study of CD4+ T cells in melanoma (dated by TCRdb to between 2022 and 2023). The protocol used for the library was the immunoSEQ multiplex PCR assay. Entries here come from immuneACCESS through TCRdb and include only in-frame sequences with V and J called. Some clones fail to appear in such tables; in the studies checked, an unresolved V gene covers under half of the shortfall, and the cause of the remainder is unknown. Counted in this sample were some 10,000 clones; about 70% of them appeared once. Of the sample, 15% to 20% is held by the ten largest clones. Input material: peripheral blood. Receptors originate from a human donor with melanoma.

This clone is deemed medium-sized. The V call is TRBV6-5, the J call TRBJ1-4, with unresolved D. The CDR3 covers 15 residues. V was trimmed by 7 bases and J by 0 bases, leaving 12 bases between them. Germline loops: CDR1 MNHEY, CDR2 SVGAGI. The CDR3 sequence is CASKSTGATNEKLFF. CDR3 nucleotide sequence: TGTGCCAGCAAATCAACGGGAGCAACTAATGAAAAACTGTTTTTT.

The chain is built from TRBV28 and TRBJ1-4; D uncertain. V lost 6 bases and J 0 bases, leaving 8 bases between the germline ends. The V gene's germline CDR1 is MDHEN and CDR2 SYDVKM. This CDR3 has 14 amino acids. The chain's CDR3 is CASSKTPTNEKLFF. For the CDR3, the DNA is TGTGCCAGCAGCAAGACTCCAACTAATGAAAAACTGTTTTTT.

This clone came up a few times. A read error may account for a junction end that differs from germline. J is TRBJ1-1 and V is TRBV5-8; D remains unclear. The CDR3 runs to 13 residues. Germline values: CDR1 SGHTS, CDR2 YDEGEE. The CDR3 region has the DNA TGCGCCAGCAGCCAAGCTGGGAACACTGAAGCTTTCTTT. Translating it yields CASSQAGNTEAFF.

The chain links TRBV7-8 to TRBJ2-1; 7 nucleotides align to TRBD2. V lost 4 bases to trimming and J lost 0 bases; unmatched junction nucleotides: 3. Germline assignment: CDR1 SGHVS and CDR2 FQNEAQ. The CDR3 extends over 15 amino acids. CDR3 coding DNA: TGTGCCAGCAGCTACAGCGGGGACTCCTACAATGAGCAGTTCTTC. Amino acid sequence: CASSYSGDSYNEQFF.

This chain joins TRBV5-1 and TRBJ1-1; D ambiguous. CDR1 and CDR2 (germline): SGHRS, YFSETQ. V was pared by 5 bases and J by 1 base, with 9 bases between. CDR3 length: 13 amino acids. This chain's CDR3 is CASRPAGNTEAFF. DNA for the CDR3: TGCGCCAGCAGGCCCGCAGGGAACACTGAAGCTTTCTTT.

V and J are TRBV30 and TRBJ2-5; 10 bases fit TRBD1. With 5 bases clipped from V and 3 bases from J, the junction kept 3 bases outside the gene matches. There are 13 residues in the CDR3. Germline CDR1 is GTSNPN and CDR2 is SVGIG (reference sequence). Written as DNA, the CDR3 is TGTGCCTGGGGACAGGGGGTAAAAGAGACCCAGTACTTC. Translation gives CAWGQGVKETQYF.

The chain uses TRBV29-1 and TRBJ1-2; TRBD1 agrees at 11 bases. J lost 5 bases, V lost 5 bases, and 4 bases had no gene match. The CDR3 covers 13 residues. Germline V CDR1 and CDR2: SQVTM, ANQGSEA. Here the CDR3 DNA reads TGCAGCGTTTCCGGGACAGGGGGGTATGGCTACACCTTC. It encodes CSVSGTGGYGYTF.

The chain has TRBV28 and TRBJ1-1, with D unresolved. Germline V gene data show CDR1 as MDHEN and CDR2 as SYDVKM. This CDR3 has 13 amino acids. The V end was cut by 3 bases, the J end by 0 bases, with 5 bases between. CDR3 nucleotide sequence: TGTGCCAGCAGTTTTGTGGTGAACACTGAAGCTTTCTTT. Its translation: CASSFVVNTEAFF. The full variable domain, with the rest looked up from reference TRBV28 and TRBJ1-1, is DVKVTQSSRYLVKRTGEKVFLECVQDMDHENMFWYRQDPGLGLRLIYFSYDVKMKEKGDIPEGYSVSREKKERFSLILESASTNQTSMYLCASSFVVNTEAFFGQGTRLTVV.

This clone was seen more than once but under ten times. The chain combines TRBV14 with TRBJ2-1; possible D gene TRBD1, 5 bases. The length of the CDR3 is 16 residues. From germline, CDR1 is SGHDN and CDR2 FVKESK. Trimming stripped 3 bases from V and 3 bases from J, with 15 bases between. The CDR3 spells CASSHQGLGYYNEQFF. The DNA for the CDR3 is TGTGCCAGCAGCCATCAGGGTTTAGGGTACTACAATGAGCAGTTCTTC. The complete variable domain, with remaining parts taken from reference TRBV14 and TRBJ2-1, reads EAGVTQFPSHSVIEKGQTVTLRCDPISGHDNLYWYRRVMGKEIKFLLHFVKESKQDESGMPNNRFLAERTGGTYSTLKVQPAELEDSGVYFCASSHQGLGYYNEQFFGPGTRLTVL.

V usage is TRBV28 and J usage is TRBJ1-5; perhaps TRBD1 as D (5 bases). Germline values: CDR1 MDHEN, CDR2 SYDVKM. V was clipped by 2 bases and J by 0 bases, with 23 bases between them. The CDR3 is 20 residues long. CDR3 sequence: CASSLRVPLRDVDSNQPQHF. Written as DNA, the CDR3 is TGTGCCAGCAGTTTACGCGTTCCCCTCCGGGACGTAGATAGCAATCAGCCCCAGCATTTT.

The rearrangement joins TRBV7-8 to TRBJ1-1, with D uncertain. The CDR3 is 13 residues long. The V end was cut by 3 bases, the J end by 1 base, with 6 bases between. From germline, CDR1 is SGHVS and CDR2 FQNEAQ. The CDR3 bases are TGTGCCAGCAGCTTGGAAGGGAACACTGAAGCTTTCTTT. Translated, it gives CASSLEGNTEAFF.

The genes are TRBV7-2 and TRBJ1-5; D may be TRBD1 (6 bases). V was pared by 1 base and J by 7 bases, with 14 bases between. The germline gives CDR1 SGHTA, CDR2 FQGNSA. The CDR3 covers 15 residues. CDR3 nucleotide sequence: TGTGCCAGCAGCTTAGAAGGGGGAAGTCAGCAGCCCCAGCATTTT. Amino acids: CASSLEGGSQQPQHF.

The gene calls are TRBV2 and TRBJ1-6; D perhaps matches TRBD1 (5 bases). Looked up from germline, CDR1 is SNHLY and CDR2 is FYNNEI. Trimming removed 4 bases at V and 7 bases at J, with 8 bases between. This CDR3 comprises 13 residues. DNA of the CDR3: TGTGCCAGCAGTGGGGGCCAAAATTCACCCCTCCACTTT. This translates into CASSGGQNSPLHF.

The rearrangement links TRBV2 to TRBJ1-1; 9 nucleotides match TRBD1. Germline V gene sequence: CDR1 SNHLY, CDR2 FYNNEI. The V gene end was trimmed by 6 bases and the J gene end by 4 bases; junction bases not matched to a gene: 6. This CDR3 is 14 amino acids long. The CDR3 nucleotides are TGTGCCAGCAGCCAGACAGGGGGAAGCACTGAAGCTTTCTTT. This translates into CASSQTGGSTEAFF.

The CDR3 is CASSQFQEFANTGELFF. The CDR3 DNA is TGCGCCAGCAGCCAATTTCAGGAATTCGCGAACACCGGGGAGCTGTTTTTT. The chain carries TRBV4-1 and TRBJ2-2; the D is unclear. The CDR3 loop spans 17 amino acids. Trimming cost V 2 bases and J 0 bases, with 13 bases left between them. CDR1 is MGHRA and CDR2 is YSYEKL in the germline V gene.

The chain combines TRBV7-8 with TRBJ2-1, with 7 bases identical to TRBD1. J gave up 8 bases and V 0 bases, and 7 bases lay outside the gene matches. CDR3 size: 15 residues. Germline lookup yields CDR1 SGHVS and CDR2 FQNEAQ. The CDR3 DNA sequence: TGTGCCAGCAGCTTAGCAGGGGGCGGGCTTGATGAGCAGTTCTTC. Translated: CASSLAGGGLDEQFF.

This chain links TRBV9 with TRBJ1-2; a possible D gene is TRBD1 (5 bases). From germline, CDR1 is SGDLS and CDR2 YYNGEE. V was shortened by 2 bases and J by 8 bases, with 16 bases between the two germline ends. This CDR3 is 14 amino acids long. This chain's CDR3 is CASSVDGGHGGYTF. DNA for the CDR3: TGTGCCAGCAGCGTGGATGGGGGTCATGGAGGCTACACCTTC.

This chain uses TRBV5-4 with TRBJ1-1; D may be TRBD1 (5 bases). CDR3 length: 14 residues. The V and J ends lost 4 bases and 1 base respectively, with 11 bases between them. CDR1 is SGHNT and CDR2 is YYREEE in the germline V gene (reference sequence). CDR3 bases: TGTGCCAGCAGCCTAGGGAGGGGGAACACTGAAGCTTTCTTT. As protein: CASSLGRGNTEAFF.

CDR3 DNA: TGTGCCTGGAGTTGGACAGGGAGGGATGAAAAACTGTTTTTT. This translates into CAWSWTGRDEKLFF. The V gene is TRBV30, the J gene TRBJ1-4; 8 positions match TRBD1. CDR1 GTSNPN and CDR2 SVGIG come from the germline V gene (reference sequence). The CDR3 is 14 amino acids. After removal of 2 bases from V and 6 bases from J, the junction contained 5 bases not matched to a gene.

This clone has just one count. This rearrangement joins TRBV5-1 to TRBJ1-6, with D tentatively TRBD1 (5 bases). Trimming shortened V by 4 bases and J by 5 bases, and 13 bases separated the two germline ends. The CDR3 loop spans 15 amino acids. CDR1 is SGHRS and CDR2 is YFSETQ in the germline V gene. The CDR3 DNA is TGCGCCAGCAGCGACACAGGAAACAATAATTCACCCCTCCACTTT. Translation: CASSDTGNNNSPLHF.

V gene TRBV11-2 combines with J gene TRBJ2-5; D perhaps matches TRBD2 (5 bases). V lost 1 base and J lost 7, with 13 bases in between. The CDR3 runs to 14 residues. Germline lookup yields CDR1 SGHAT and CDR2 FQNNGV. CDR3 bases: TGTGCCAGCAGCTTAGGGGGTCCGGGAAGGACCCAGTACTTC. Its protein product is CASSLGGPGRTQYF.

The chain recombines TRBV7-9 with TRBJ2-1; 7 bases are a match to TRBD2. V shed 5 bases, J shed 4 bases, and the junction held 8 bases outside the gene matches. Germline loops: CDR1 SEHNR, CDR2 FQNEAQ (reference sequence). The CDR3 runs to 15 residues. The CDR3 region is CASSLSGEGYNEQFF. In DNA, the CDR3 is TGTGCCAGCAGCCTAAGCGGGGAAGGGTACAATGAGCAGTTCTTC.

The chain joins TRBV6-6 to TRBJ1-5; no clear D. The CDR3 is made up of 15 amino acids. Trimming removed 0 bases at V and 6 bases at J, with 12 bases between. The V gene's germline CDR1 is MNHNY and CDR2 SVGAGI (reference sequence). Written as DNA, the CDR3 is TGTGCCAGCAGTTACTCGGGTCAAGCAGGTCAGCCCCAGCATTTT. Amino acid sequence: CASSYSGQAGQPQHF.

This clone came up a few times. The chain recombines TRBV30 with TRBJ1-5; tentative D call: TRBD1 (5 bases). V gave up 5 bases and J gave up 0 bases, with 11 bases separating them. Germline CDR1 is GTSNPN and CDR2 is SVGIG (reference sequence). The CDR3 runs to 14 residues. In DNA, the CDR3 is TGTGCCTGGGGGGGACCGTATAGCAATCAGCCCCAGCATTTT. It translates to CAWGGPYSNQPQHF.

This clone was seen a handful of times. This chain connects TRBV7-9 to TRBJ2-7; D remains unclear. Germline V gene sequence: CDR1 SEHNR, CDR2 FQNEAQ (reference sequence). The CDR3 is made up of 14 amino acids. V shed 2 bases and J shed 1 base, with 9 bases lying between them. CDR3 residues: CASSLIGPSYEQYF. DNA of the CDR3: TGTGCCAGCAGCTTAATAGGGCCATCCTACGAGCAGTACTTC.

This clone occurred a few times. V is TRBV27 and J is TRBJ2-7; D unclear. This CDR3 comprises 16 residues. Germline CDR1 is MNHEY and CDR2 is SMNVEV (reference sequence). V was shortened by 0 bases and J by 6 bases, with 18 bases between the two germline ends. CDR3 protein: CASSLSAGIRLGEQYF. The DNA for the CDR3 is TGTGCCAGCAGTTTATCGGCAGGCATCAGACTGGGCGAGCAGTACTTC.

The chain uses TRBV27 and TRBJ1-1, with 9 nucleotides matching TRBD1. CDR1 and CDR2 (germline): MNHEY, SMNVEV (reference sequence). The CDR3 extends over 14 amino acids. V gave up 6 bases and J gave up 1 base; unmatched junction bases: 3. DNA for the CDR3: TGTGCCAGCAGACTGGGACAGGGGAACACTGAAGCTTTCTTT. Protein: CASRLGQGNTEAFF.

This chain's CDR3 is CASSKEVQGTDTQYF. CDR3 nucleotides: TGTGCCAGCAGTAAGGAGGTACAGGGGACAGATACGCAGTATTTT. The J gene is TRBJ2-3, the V gene TRBV2, with 7 bases fitting TRBD1. J was trimmed by 3 bases and V by 5 bases; bases with no gene match: 8. Per germline, CDR1 SNHLY and CDR2 FYNNEI. The CDR3 totals 15 residues.

This clone is judged medium-sized (0.01 to 0.1%). This rearrangement joins TRBV27 to TRBJ2-7; 8 nucleotides match TRBD2. The germline V gene encodes CDR1 MNHEY and CDR2 SMNVEV (reference sequence). This CDR3 is 16 amino acids long. V lost 6 bases to trimming and J lost 0 bases; unmatched junction nucleotides: 10. CDR3 bases: TGTGCCAGCAGCCAGGTAGCGGGGTACATCTCCTACGAGCAGTACTTC. It codes for CASSQVAGYISYEQYF.

The chain links TRBV19 to TRBJ2-7, with D perhaps being TRBD1 or TRBD2 (5 bases each). Trimming stripped 5 bases from V and 3 bases from J, with 8 bases between. Germline loops: CDR1 LNHDA, CDR2 SQIVND (reference sequence). The CDR3 is 12 amino acids. The CDR3 region has the DNA TGTGCCAGTAGTGGGGGATACTACGAGCAGTACTTC. Translating gives CASSGGYYEQYF. Drawing the rest from reference TRBV19 and TRBJ2-7, the complete variable domain is DGGITQSPKYLFRKEGQNVTLSCEQNLNHDAMYWYRQDPGQGLRLIYYSQIVNDFQKGDIAEGYSVSREKKESFPLTVTSAQKNPTAFYLCASSGGYYEQYFGPGTRLTVT.

This clone was seen a single time. This chain joins TRBV28 and TRBJ1-5; no clear D gene. CDR1 is MDHEN and CDR2 is SYDVKM in the germline V gene. CDR3 size: 12 residues. The ends were cut back, 5 bases at V and 5 bases at J, with 7 bases in the middle. In nucleotides, the CDR3 is TGTGCCAGCAGTAACCGCTATCAGCCCCAGCATTTT. It specifies CASSNRYQPQHF.